The 10 T cell receptor beta chains reported below all come from one sample, sequenced in a study of T-cell reconstitution after alpha-beta-depleted transplantation in children. The TCRbeta library incorporated unique molecular identifiers. TCRdb used MiXCR to reprocess the PCR reads, holding one entry per CDR3 protein. Found here are a few hundred thousand distinct CDR3 sequences, 15% to 20% of them singletons; the top ten hold approximately 28%. Sequencing was performed on PBMCs, mostly from graft donor cells, taken 360 days after TCRalphabeta/CD19-depleted stem cell transplant. The receptors derive from a boy under three years old who had a stem cell transplant for Wiskott-Aldrich syndrome, so the T cells may come from the graft donor.

This clonotype was recorded a few times. V usage is TRBV27 and J usage is TRBJ2-1; D tentatively fits TRBD1 or TRBD2 (6 bases each). The length of the CDR3 is 14 residues. The V end lost 2 bases, the J end lost 5 bases, and 10 bases lay between the germline ends. Germline V lookup: CDR1 MNHEY, CDR2 SMNVEV (reference sequence). The DNA for the CDR3 is TGTGCCAGCAGTTTAACGGGGGCTCACAATGAGCAGTTCTTC. This gives the protein CASSLTGAHNEQFF.

This clonotype was detected only a few times. The J gene is TRBJ2-3, the V gene TRBV29-1; TRBD2 aligns across 8 bases. Germline lookup yields CDR1 SQVTM and CDR2 ANQGSEA. V shed 7 bases, J shed 3 bases, and the junction held 9 bases outside the gene matches. The CDR3 covers 14 residues. CDR3 protein: CSAGGTRATDTQYF. The CDR3 DNA follows: TGCAGCGCCGGGGGGACTAGAGCTACAGATACGCAGTATTTT.

The J gene is TRBJ2-5, the V gene TRBV11-2; a weak D match, TRBD2 (5 bases). Germline values: CDR1 SGHAT, CDR2 FQNNGV. The CDR3 is 15 amino acids. Trimming cost V 1 base and J 5 bases, with 14 bases left between them. Here the CDR3 DNA reads TGTGCCAGCAGCTTAGTTCCGCGGGTGGGGGAGACCCAGTACTTC. Translated, it gives CASSLVPRVGETQYF. Based on the CDR3 plus reference TRBV11-2 and TRBJ2-5, the full variable domain is EAGVAQSPRYKIIEKRQSVAFWCNPISGHATLYWYQQILGQGPKLLIQFQNNGVVDDSQLPKDRFSAERLKGVDSTLKIQPAKLEDSAVYLCASSLVPRVGETQYFGPGTRLLVL.

This clonotype was observed at least ten times. J is TRBJ1-6 and V is TRBV12-3 or TRBV12-4; D not resolved. The CDR3 totals 11 residues. Trimming took off 1 base at V and 15 bases at J, with 7 bases between the two ends. Here the CDR3 DNA reads TGTGCCAGCAGTTTAGGCCCGATCCTCCACTTT. This codes for CASSLGPILHF.

V usage is TRBV12-3 or TRBV12-4 and J usage is TRBJ2-1; D might be TRBD2 (5 bases). V shed 7 bases and J shed 5 bases, with 21 bases lying between them. The CDR3 runs 16 residues. The CDR3 region is CASTLQIGPSNNEQFF. CDR3 DNA sequence: TGTGCCAGCACCTTACAAATCGGGCCTAGCAACAATGAGCAGTTCTTC.

This clonotype occurred a few times. This chain uses TRBV3-1 with TRBJ2-1; possibly TRBD2 for D (5 bases). Germline V lookup: CDR1 LGHDT, CDR2 YNNKEL (reference sequence). V was trimmed by 8 bases and J by 7 bases, leaving 9 bases between them. The CDR3 spans 11 residues. The CDR3 loop is CASLRGNEQFF. Here the CDR3 DNA reads TGTGCCAGCCTCCGAGGGAATGAGCAGTTCTTC.

This clonotype was seen many times. The chain employs TRBV12-3 or TRBV12-4 and TRBJ1-3; the D gene is possibly TRBD1 (6 bases). Trimming left V 6 bases short and J 0 bases short, with 12 bases between. The CDR3 has 15 residues. CDR3 sequence reads: CASRPGGTSGNTIYF. CDR3 DNA sequence: TGTGCCAGCAGGCCGGGGGGCACCTCTGGAAACACCATATATTTT.

This rearrangement joins TRBV29-1 to TRBJ2-1; TRBD1 aligns across 7 bases. This CDR3 comprises 15 residues. Germline assignment: CDR1 SQVTM and CDR2 ANQGSEA. Trimming removed 6 bases from V and 0 bases from J; junction bases left unmatched: 8. This CDR3 reads CSVRTGLSSYNEQFF. In DNA form, the CDR3 reads TGCAGCGTGCGGACAGGCCTAAGCTCCTACAATGAGCAGTTCTTC.

This clonotype showed up just a few times. V gene TRBV24-1 combines with J gene TRBJ2-3; a weak D match, TRBD2 (6 bases). This CDR3 has 15 amino acids. Trimming removed 0 bases at V and 2 bases at J, with 8 bases between. The germline gives CDR1 KGHDR, CDR2 SFDVKD. The CDR3 loop reads CATSDLTGATDTQYF. The CDR3, as DNA: TGTGCCACCAGTGATTTGACGGGAGCCACAGATACGCAGTATTTT.

This chain joins TRBV3-1 and TRBJ2-1, with TRBD1 matching over 9 bases. V was pared by 5 bases and J by 7 bases, with 9 bases of the junction left unmatched. This CDR3 region has 15 residues. The V gene's germline CDR1 is LGHDT and CDR2 YNNKEL (reference sequence). The CDR3 sequence is CASSAPGQGLNEQFF. The CDR3 DNA reads TGTGCCAGCAGCGCCCCGGGACAGGGATTGAATGAGCAGTTCTTC.